A selection of T cell receptor beta chains follows, all from one sample in a study of cytomegalovirus exposure and HLA in healthy donors. Generated by immunoSEQ multiplex PCR, the TCRdb table keeps only in-frame clones and is missing some. This listing includes 100,000 to 150,000 clones. The material sequenced was PBMCs. Receptors originate from a man between 18 and 35 years old in good health and CMV-seronegative. Both conserved end residues are part of each CDR3. The order of the fields is J gene, V gene, D gene, CDR3 protein, CDR3 DNA. The D gene is left open where the match is weak.

j_call: TRBJ2-2; v_call: TRBV9; d_call: TRBD1; cdr3_aa: CASIDGAGGRTGELFF; cdr3_nt: TGTGCCAGCATTGATGGGGCAGGGGGTCGGACCGGGGAGCTGTTTTTT
j_call: TRBJ1-5; v_call: TRBV18; d_call: NA; cdr3_aa: CASSPPYSNQPQHF; cdr3_nt: TGTGCCAGCTCACCCCCCTATAGCAATCAGCCCCAGCATTTT
j_call: TRBJ2-5; v_call: TRBV6-6; d_call: NA; cdr3_aa: CASSYRTGETQYF; cdr3_nt: TGTGCCAGCAGTTACCGTACCGGGGAGACCCAGTACTTC
j_call: TRBJ2-5; v_call: TRBV9; d_call: TRBD1; cdr3_aa: CASSTGQGARETQYF; cdr3_nt: TGTGCCAGCAGCACTGGACAGGGGGCACGGGAGACCCAGTACTTC
j_call: TRBJ1-1; v_call: TRBV6-6; d_call: NA; cdr3_aa: CASTQTTEAFF; cdr3_nt: TGTGCCAGCACCCAGACAACTGAAGCTTTCTTT
j_call: TRBJ1-1; v_call: TRBV28; d_call: TRBD1; cdr3_aa: CASSLGISSGTGVPRYMNTEAFF; cdr3_nt: TGTGCCAGCAGTTTGGGGATCTCAAGCGGGACAGGGGTCCCGAGATACATGAACACTGAAGCTTTCTTT
j_call: TRBJ2-1; v_call: TRBV5-8; d_call: TRBD1; cdr3_aa: CASILQGYNEQFF; cdr3_nt: TGTGCCAGCATCTTACAGGGGTACAATGAGCAGTTCTTC
j_call: TRBJ1-2; v_call: TRBV19; d_call: NA; cdr3_aa: CASSTNTEGYTF; cdr3_nt: TGTGCCAGTAGTACTAATACGGAGGGCTACACCTTC
j_call: TRBJ2-1; v_call: TRBV2; d_call: NA; cdr3_aa: CASKEEGSSNEQFF; cdr3_nt: TGTGCCAGCAAGGAGGAGGGGTCAAGCAATGAGCAGTTCTTC
j_call: TRBJ1-2; v_call: TRBV29-1; d_call: NA; cdr3_aa: CSVQSTGLDYGYTF; cdr3_nt: TGCAGCGTCCAAAGCACAGGCCTTGACTATGGCTACACCTTC
j_call: TRBJ2-7; v_call: TRBV28; d_call: TRBD1; cdr3_aa: CASRDRGASFQSSYEQYF; cdr3_nt: TGTGCCAGCAGGGACAGGGGCGCAAGTTTCCAAAGCTCCTACGAGCAGTACTTC
j_call: TRBJ2-3; v_call: TRBV30; d_call: NA; cdr3_aa: CAWSQGGLRDGDTQYF; cdr3_nt: TGTGCCTGGAGCCAGGGCGGATTGCGGGATGGAGATACGCAGTATTTT
j_call: TRBJ1-1; v_call: TRBV5-6; d_call: TRBD1; cdr3_aa: CASSYTGAEAFF; cdr3_nt: TGTGCCAGCAGTTACACAGGGGCTGAAGCTTTCTTT
j_call: TRBJ2-5; v_call: TRBV27; d_call: TRBD2; cdr3_aa: CASSLSGLAGQRETQYF; cdr3_nt: TGTGCCAGCAGTTTATCCGGACTAGCGGGGCAAAGAGAGACCCAGTACTTC
j_call: TRBJ2-1; v_call: TRBV6-4; d_call: TRBD2; cdr3_aa: CASSVREGNEQFF; cdr3_nt: TGTGCCAGCAGCGTACGGGAGGGCAATGAGCAGTTCTTC
j_call: TRBJ1-3; v_call: TRBV10-1; d_call: NA; cdr3_aa: CASSEPQPVSGNTIYF; cdr3_nt: TGCGCCAGCAGTGAACCACAGCCTGTCTCTGGAAACACCATATATTTT